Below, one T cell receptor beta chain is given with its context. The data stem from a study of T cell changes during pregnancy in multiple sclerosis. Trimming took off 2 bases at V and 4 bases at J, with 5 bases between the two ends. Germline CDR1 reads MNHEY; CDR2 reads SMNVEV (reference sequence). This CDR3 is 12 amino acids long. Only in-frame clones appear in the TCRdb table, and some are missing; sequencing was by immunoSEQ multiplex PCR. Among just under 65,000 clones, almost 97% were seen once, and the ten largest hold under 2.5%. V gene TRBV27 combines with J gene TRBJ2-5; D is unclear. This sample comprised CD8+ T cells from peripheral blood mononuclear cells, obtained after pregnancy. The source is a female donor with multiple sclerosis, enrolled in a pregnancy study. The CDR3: CASSLRGETQYF. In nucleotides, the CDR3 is TGTGCCAGCAGTTTAAGAGGAGAGACCCAGTACTTC.